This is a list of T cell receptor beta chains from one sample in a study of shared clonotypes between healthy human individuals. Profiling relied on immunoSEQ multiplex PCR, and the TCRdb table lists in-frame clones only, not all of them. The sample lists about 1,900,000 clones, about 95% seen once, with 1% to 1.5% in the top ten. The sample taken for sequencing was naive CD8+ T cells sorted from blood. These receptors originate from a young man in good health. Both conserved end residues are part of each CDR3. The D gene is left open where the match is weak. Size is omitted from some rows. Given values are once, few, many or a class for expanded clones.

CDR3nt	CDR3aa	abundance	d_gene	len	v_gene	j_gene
TGTGCCAGCAATACGCGGGGGGGTTTCTACAATGAGCAGTTCTTC	CASNTRGGFYNEQFF	NA	TRBD2	15	TRBV28	TRBJ2-1
TGCGCCAGCAGCCAAGATCTCTTCGGACAGTTGAACACTGAAGCTTTCTTT	CASSQDLFGQLNTEAFF	NA	NA	17	TRBV4-3	TRBJ1-1
TGTGCCAGTAGTCAAACCGGGACAGATGAAAAACTGTTTTTT	CASSQTGTDEKLFF	NA	TRBD1	14	TRBV19	TRBJ1-4
TGTGCCAGCAGAGAACAGGGGGCGGGTGAAAAACTGTTTTTT	CASREQGAGEKLFF	NA	TRBD1	14	TRBV2	TRBJ1-4
TGTGCCTGGGGCGTGGATGAGCAGTTCTTC	CAWGVDEQFF	NA	NA	10	TRBV30	TRBJ2-1
TGTGCCACCAGCAGAGGCCTAGGGGGCAATCAGCCCCAGCATTTT	CATSRGLGGNQPQHF	NA	NA	15	TRBV15	TRBJ1-5
TGTGCCAGCAGGTCACGCCAGAATGAGCAGTTCTTC	CASRSRQNEQFF	NA	NA	12	TRBV28	TRBJ2-1
TGTGCCAGTAGCGCCCAGACAGGGAGAGGCGGGGAGCTGTTTTTT	CASSAQTGRGGELFF	NA	TRBD1	15	TRBV19	TRBJ2-2
TGTGCCAGCAGCTTATGGGGAGGCCAAGAGACCCAGTACTTC	CASSLWGGQETQYF	NA	NA	14	TRBV7-9	TRBJ2-5
TGTGCCCGAGGGGGTGCAAATCAGCCCCAGCATTTT	CARGGANQPQHF	NA	NA	12	TRBV7-2	TRBJ1-5
TGTGCCAGCAGCTTAGACAGAACCCACATGGCAGTAGAGAATGAGCAGTTCTTC	CASSLDRTHMAVENEQFF	NA	NA	18	TRBV7-2	TRBJ2-1
TGTGCCAGCAGTTTAAACAGGGGGCGTTCTGAGGAAAAACTGTTTTTT	CASSLNRGRSEEKLFF	NA	TRBD1	16	TRBV28	TRBJ1-4
TGCGCCAGCAGCCAAGGGAGAGGAGGTACAGGGGAAGCTTTCTTT	CASSQGRGGTGEAFF	NA	NA	15	TRBV4-3	TRBJ1-1
TGTGCCAGCACTCGGGAGACCCTTACCTACGAGCAGTACTTC	CASTRETLTYEQYF	NA	NA	14	TRBV5-4	TRBJ2-7
TGTGCCAGCCGCGAGATGCTAGCTGGTACCAATGAGCAGTTCTTC	CASREMLAGTNEQFF	NA	NA	15	TRBV5-6	TRBJ2-1
TGTGCCAGCAGCCCCACAGGATACAATCAGCCCCAGCATTTT	CASSPTGYNQPQHF	once	NA	14	TRBV27	TRBJ1-5
TGTGCGGAGGAGCCCTCTGGAAACACCATATATTTT	CAEEPSGNTIYF	few	NA	12	TRBV7-9	TRBJ1-3
TGTGCCAGCAGCGGGGACTCTCAAGAGACCCAGTACTTC	CASSGDSQETQYF	NA	NA	13	TRBV5-4	TRBJ2-5
TGCGCCAGCAGCTTGGCCGATGGGGGGCTCGGCTATGGCTACACCTTC	CASSLADGGLGYGYTF	NA	NA	16	TRBV5-1	TRBJ1-2
TGCGCCAGCAGCCAAGCGAAGTCGGGAGGGTCCTACGAGCAGTACTTC	CASSQAKSGGSYEQYF	NA	TRBD2	16	TRBV4-1	TRBJ2-7
TGTGCCAGTACTGGACTGTTGGGTAAGCCTGAAGCTTTCTTT	CASTGLLGKPEAFF	few	NA	14	TRBV19	TRBJ1-1
TGTGCCAGCAGCGACAGGGGATCACCCCTCCACTTT	CASSDRGSPLHF	NA	TRBD1	12	TRBV27	TRBJ1-6
TGTGCCAGCAGTGATAGAGTCAGGGAGGTCTGGGAGCAGTACTTC	CASSDRVREVWEQYF	NA	NA	15	TRBV6-1	TRBJ2-7
TGTGCCAGCAGCTTCGATCGGGGGAACACCGGGGAGCTGTTTTTT	CASSFDRGNTGELFF	NA	NA	15	TRBV13	TRBJ2-2
TGTGCCAGCAGTTTTAGTGTAGGAACCTACGAGCAGTACTTC	CASSFSVGTYEQYF	once	NA	14	TRBV27	TRBJ2-7
TGTGCCAGCAGCCCAGGAGGGGGGCTCTACGAGCAGTACTTC	CASSPGGGLYEQYF	NA	NA	14	TRBV7-8	TRBJ2-7
TGTGCCAGCAGCCGCTGGACTAGCGGGGGGGATGAGCAGTTCTTC	CASSRWTSGGDEQFF	NA	TRBD2	15	TRBV7-9	TRBJ2-1
TGTGCCAGCAGTTTAGGGCAGAACACCGGGGAGCTGTTTTTT	CASSLGQNTGELFF	NA	NA	14	TRBV27	TRBJ2-2
TGTGCCAGCAGCCCAGGTACCTCCTACGAGCAGTACTTC	CASSPGTSYEQYF	NA	NA	13	TRBV7-9	TRBJ2-7
TGCGCCAGCAGCTCTGTAGGCATGAACACTGAAGCTTTCTTT	CASSSVGMNTEAFF	NA	NA	14	TRBV4-1	TRBJ1-1
TGCAGCGTTGCACGGGAGCCCCCCTACAATGAGCAGTTCTTC	CSVAREPPYNEQFF	NA	NA	14	TRBV29-1	TRBJ2-1
TGTGCCAGCAGTAAGGAGGACAGTAAGAATTCACCCCTCCACTTT	CASSKEDSKNSPLHF	NA	NA	15	TRBV6-5	TRBJ1-6
TGTGCCAGCAGTCTGGGACAGGGGGCCGGGGAGACCCAGTACTTC	CASSLGQGAGETQYF	NA	TRBD1	15	TRBV6-5	TRBJ2-5
TGTGCCACCAGCAGAGATTCTGGACTAGCAGAATACGAGCAGTACTTC	CATSRDSGLAEYEQYF	NA	TRBD2	16	TRBV15	TRBJ2-7
TGTGCCAGCAGCAATCCGGGACAGCCGAATCAGCCCCAGCATTTT	CASSNPGQPNQPQHF	NA	TRBD1	15	TRBV6-6	TRBJ1-5
TGTGCCAGCAGCGCCGTAGCGGGACAGAATGAGCAGTTCTTC	CASSAVAGQNEQFF	NA	NA	14	TRBV9	TRBJ2-1
TGTGCCAGCAGCGTAGGGGGGGACAGCTCCTACGAGCAGTACTTC	CASSVGGDSSYEQYF	NA	NA	15	TRBV9	TRBJ2-7
TGTGCCAGCAGTTACCCCGAGGGTACCGGGGAGCTGTTTTTT	CASSYPEGTGELFF	NA	NA	14	TRBV6-5	TRBJ2-2
TGTGCCAGCAGCCCCGTTGCAGGGGATGGCGAGACCCAGTACTTC	CASSPVAGDGETQYF	NA	NA	15	TRBV7-9	TRBJ2-5
TGTGCCAGCAGCTGGACAGGGGCTGAGGGAAGGCTCACCGGGGAGCTGTTTTTT	CASSWTGAEGRLTGELFF	NA	TRBD1	18	TRBV7-9	TRBJ2-2
TGTGCCAGCAGTTACCTGTTAGACTACGAGCAGTACTTC	CASSYLLDYEQYF	NA	NA	13	TRBV6-6	TRBJ2-7
TGTGCCAGCAGCCAAGGCAGGACCCATAATTCACCCCTCCACTTT	CASSQGRTHNSPLHF	NA	NA	15	TRBV16	TRBJ1-6
TGTGCCAGCGGGGAGGGGAGGGTACGAGCAGAGACCCAGTACTTC	CASGEGRVRAETQYF	NA	TRBD2	15	TRBV6-1	TRBJ2-5
TGTGCCAGCAGTTACGGACAGGGTGGGTATAACACTGAAGCTTTCTTT	CASSYGQGGYNTEAFF	NA	TRBD1	16	TRBV6-5	TRBJ1-1
TGTGCCAGCAGTTACGGTGGGACAGGGTACTGGGAGACCCAGTACTTC	CASSYGGTGYWETQYF	once	TRBD1	16	TRBV6-5	TRBJ2-5
TGTGCCAGCAGCTTACCGTCTAGCGGGGAAGAGACCCAGTACTTC	CASSLPSSGEETQYF	NA	TRBD2	15	TRBV7-6	TRBJ2-5
TGTGCCAGCGAGGGACAGGGTTACACCGGGGAGCTGTTTTTT	CASEGQGYTGELFF	NA	TRBD1	14	TRBV6-1	TRBJ2-2
TGTGCCAGCAGCGGTACAGACCGGGGTTACGAGCAGTACTTC	CASSGTDRGYEQYF	NA	NA	14	TRBV9	TRBJ2-7
TGTGCCAGCAGTAGCCCTGGACAGGGGGACCCCTACGAGCAGTACTTC	CASSSPGQGDPYEQYF	NA	TRBD1	16	TRBV27	TRBJ2-7
TGTGCCTGGAGTAGAGGGGGCACTAACTATGGCTACACCTTC	CAWSRGGTNYGYTF	NA	TRBD1	14	TRBV30	TRBJ1-2
TGTGCCAGCAGTTTTTTCGGGGAGGGCACAGATACGCAGTATTTT	CASSFFGEGTDTQYF	NA	NA	15	TRBV28	TRBJ2-3
TGTGCCAGCAGCTTTGGACAAGAAGAGACCCAGTACTTC	CASSFGQEETQYF	once	NA	13	TRBV13	TRBJ2-5
TGTGCCAGCAGCACAGGGGTGGACGAGCAGTACTTC	CASSTGVDEQYF	NA	TRBD1	12	TRBV11-2	TRBJ2-7
TGTGCCAGCAGAGAGAGGGGGGACTACGAGCAGTACTTC	CASRERGDYEQYF	NA	NA	13	TRBV5-4	TRBJ2-7
TGCGCCAGCAGTGATCGGGGAATCGTCCACGAGCAGTACTTC	CASSDRGIVHEQYF	NA	NA	14	TRBV10-2	TRBJ2-7